Described below is a single T cell receptor beta chain sequence and its context. Its antigen is not yet known. The sample holds no much larger clone one base away, and base qualities are not on file. Genomic DNA was isolated from the sorted cells so that the TCRbeta CDR3 region could be sequenced. The immunoSEQ Assay was used to sequence the TCRbeta CDR3 regions. TCRdb obtained this table from immuneACCESS and retained in-frame rearrangements with V and J assigned. These tables miss some clones; where compared with another copy, unresolved V genes account for less than half of the shortfall, and the remainder is unexplained. Within this sample are 65,000 to 90,000 clones, with 75% to 95% of them counted one time only. Clones ranked in the top ten supply 2.3% of the sample. The trial excluded patients who had a history of autoimmune disease or were on systemic immunosuppression. Peripheral blood for TCR sequencing was collected from all dose cohorts at baseline, on cycle 4 day 1, and on cycle 7 day 1. The samples were drawn from a first-in-human, open-label, multicenter phase I dose-escalation trial of ivuxolimab. Adults with locally advanced or metastatic melanoma, renal cell carcinoma, hepatocellular carcinoma or head and neck squamous cell carcinoma were enrolled in the trial. Before TCR sequencing, CD4+ T cells and CD8+ T cells from peripheral blood were sorted into separate populations.

The source of the sample is a study of OX40 agonist ivuxolimab in advanced cancers. For context, the study as a whole: Ivuxolimab was a fully human IgG2 agonistic monoclonal antibody targeting the costimulatory receptor OX40 (CD134). Patients were allowed to have had prior anti-PD-1, anti-PD-L1 or anti-CTLA-4 therapy, and approximately 40% of the dose-escalation patients had previously received checkpoint inhibitors. Partial responses were achieved by three dose-escalation patients, of whom one had hepatocellular carcinoma and two had cutaneous melanoma. Intravenous ivuxolimab was administered to patients every 2 weeks at six dose levels: 0.01, 0.1, 0.3, 1.5, 3 and 10 mg/kg. The paper describes the monotherapy dose-escalation part (N of about 52 patients) of the phase I trial of ivuxolimab. The point of sequencing TCRbeta in the periphery was to test whether ivuxolimab changed TCR sequence diversity and drove clonal T-cell expansion. Of the roughly 54 dose-escalation patients, hepatocellular carcinoma was present in about 19, melanoma in roughly 15, renal cell carcinoma in 9 and head and neck cancer in 9. In the dose-escalation cohort, 65% to 85% of patients were male, and the mean age was approximately 60 years with a range of roughly 23 to 79.

V loses 5 bases of germline sequence and J loses 3 bases, and the interval between the two ends is 16 bases. Including the terminal cysteine and phenylalanine, the CDR3 comprises 15 residues. Only the CDR3 region is kept as DNA, spanning 45 bases read in frame from base 1. CDR1 SGHTA and CDR2 FQGTGA were looked up in the germline V gene. Points the paper makes about the study in general: Clonal expansion of both CD4+ and CD8+ blood T cells was observed from baseline to week 6 at doses 0.1 to 3.0 mg/kg. In the 0.1-3.0 mg/kg groups, partial responders were among the patients with the lowest normalized peripheral clonal expansion, particularly in CD8+ T cells. After ivuxolimab, expanded clones were on average more numerous among CD8+ T cells than among CD4+ T cells. The antigen specificity of the clonally expanded peripheral T cells was not determined. Low levels of normalized T-cell clonal expansion were also shown by some nonresponding patients.

The chain uses TRBV7-3 and TRBJ2-5; the best D guess is TRBD1, with 6 bases matching. This TCR was sampled from an adult with an advanced solid tumor such as melanoma, head and neck, liver or kidney cancer. The source was CD4+ or CD8+ T cells sorted from blood, collected in a trial of the OX40 agonist ivuxolimab. CDR3 reads: CASSPTLGGEETQYF. The DNA sequence is TGTGCCAGCAGCCCCACCCTTGGGGGCGAAGAGACCCAGTACTTC.